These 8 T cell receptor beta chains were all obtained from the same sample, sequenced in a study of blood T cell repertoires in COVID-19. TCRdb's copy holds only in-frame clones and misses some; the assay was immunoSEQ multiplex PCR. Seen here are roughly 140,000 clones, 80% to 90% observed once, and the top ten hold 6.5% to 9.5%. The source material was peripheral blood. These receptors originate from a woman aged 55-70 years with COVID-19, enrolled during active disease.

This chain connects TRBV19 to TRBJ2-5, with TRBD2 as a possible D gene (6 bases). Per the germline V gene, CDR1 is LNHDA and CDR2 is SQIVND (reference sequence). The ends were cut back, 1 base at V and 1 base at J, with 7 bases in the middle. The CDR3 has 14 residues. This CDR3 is CASSIGLGQETQYF. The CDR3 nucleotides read TGTGCCAGTAGTATAGGACTAGGCCAAGAGACCCAGTACTTC.

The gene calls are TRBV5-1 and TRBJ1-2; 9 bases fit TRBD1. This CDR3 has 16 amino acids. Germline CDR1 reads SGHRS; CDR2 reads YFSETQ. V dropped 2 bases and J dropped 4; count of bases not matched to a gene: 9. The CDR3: CASSLGRDRVTYGYTF. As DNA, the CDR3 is TGCGCCAGCAGCTTAGGTCGGGACAGGGTGACCTATGGCTACACCTTC.

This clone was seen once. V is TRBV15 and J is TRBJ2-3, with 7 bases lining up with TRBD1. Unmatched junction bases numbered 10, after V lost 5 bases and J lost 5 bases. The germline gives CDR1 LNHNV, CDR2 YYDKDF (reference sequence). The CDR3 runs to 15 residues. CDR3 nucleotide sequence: TGTGCCACCAGCGTGGACAGGCGGTCAAGAGATACGCAGTATTTT. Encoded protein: CATSVDRRSRDTQYF.

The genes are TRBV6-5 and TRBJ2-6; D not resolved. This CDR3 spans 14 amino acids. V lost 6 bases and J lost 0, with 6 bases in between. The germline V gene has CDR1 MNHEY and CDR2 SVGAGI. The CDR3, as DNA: TGTGCCAGCAGAACATACTCTGGGGCCAACGTCCTGACTTTC. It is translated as CASRTYSGANVLTF.

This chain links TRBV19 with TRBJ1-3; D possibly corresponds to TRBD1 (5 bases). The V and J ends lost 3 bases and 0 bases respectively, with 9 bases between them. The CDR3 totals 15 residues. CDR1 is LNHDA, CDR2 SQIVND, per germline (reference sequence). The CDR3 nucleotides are TGTGCCAGTAGTATTTCACAGGTCTCTGGAAACACCATATATTTT. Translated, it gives CASSISQVSGNTIYF.

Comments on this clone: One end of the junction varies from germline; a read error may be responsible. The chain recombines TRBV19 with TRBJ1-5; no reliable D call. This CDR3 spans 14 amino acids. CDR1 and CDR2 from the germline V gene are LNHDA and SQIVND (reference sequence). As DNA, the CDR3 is TGTGCCAGTAGTATCTTAGGACTAAATCATCGTACCGTTTTT. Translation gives CASSILGLNHRTVF.

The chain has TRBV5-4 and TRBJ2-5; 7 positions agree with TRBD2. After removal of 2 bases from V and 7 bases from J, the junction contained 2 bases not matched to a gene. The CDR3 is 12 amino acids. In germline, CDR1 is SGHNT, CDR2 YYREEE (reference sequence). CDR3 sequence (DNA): TGTGCCAGCAGCTTTGGCGGGGGGACCCAGTACTTC. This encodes CASSFGGGTQYF. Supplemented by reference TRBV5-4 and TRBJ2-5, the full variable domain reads ETGVTQSPTHLIKTRGQQVTLRCSSQSGHNTVSWYQQALGQGPQFIFQYYREEENGRGNFPPRFSGLQFPNYSSELNVNALELDDSALYLCASSFGGGTQYFGPGTRLLVL.

The chain's CDR3 is CAWSRGTGNQPQHF. CDR3 in DNA: TGTGCCTGGAGTCGTGGGACAGGCAATCAGCCCCAGCATTTT. V and J are TRBV30 and TRBJ1-5; 7 bases line up with TRBD1. The germline V gene encodes CDR1 GTSNPN and CDR2 SVGIG (reference sequence). The junction had 3 bases not matched to a gene; V was cut back by 2 bases and J by 2 bases. The CDR3 totals 14 residues.